The clone carrying this T cell receptor beta chain was detected many times. The protocol was immunoSEQ multiplex PCR, while the TCRdb copy is restricted to in-frame clones and leaves out a portion. The repertoire has 100,000 to 150,000 clones, 84% of them found once; the top ten carry around 4.2%. This specimen belongs to a study of blood T cell repertoires in COVID-19. The CDR3 extends over 15 amino acids. Germline loops: CDR1 MDHEN, CDR2 SYDVKM. V trimming: 2 bases; J trimming: 2 bases; junction bases outside the gene matches: 4. The sequenced material came from PBMCs or T cells enriched from blood (not recorded which). The receptor comes from a young woman who had recovered from COVID-19. The chain is built from TRBV28 and TRBJ2-7, with 9 nucleotides matching TRBD1. The CDR3 spells CASSLIQGAAYEQYF. The CDR3 DNA follows: TGTGCCAGCAGTTTAATACAGGGGGCTGCCTACGAGCAGTACTTC.